This note documents a single T cell receptor (beta chain) sequence. The sample holds many counts of this clonotype. There is no known antigen for this receptor. No much larger clonotype is one base removed from it; base qualities were not supplied. This sample is part of a study of naive and memory T cell subsets (dated by TCRdb to 2017 to 2019). About the study as a whole: An open-source, UMI-based TCR alpha and beta sequencing pipeline was applied to sorted naive and memory peripheral blood T cell subsets. The functional CMV T cell responses agreed completely with IgG serology results. RNA was DNase-treated and reverse transcribed with TCR constant-region primers, mostly using SuperScript III. What the research found in general, with its limitations: The abundance of TCRs followed a power law with an exponent that differed between naive and memory subsets yet stayed consistent across the three individuals. RNA-based TCR counts may be affected by expression changes linked to T cell activation and differentiation. In both CD4 and CD8 cells, going from naive through CM, EM and EMRA, the Gini index went up while Shannon and inverse Simpson diversity went down. Following error correction, more than 95% of naive TCR sequences occurred only once, which made naive abundance distributions much steeper than those of memory subsets. Single alpha or beta chain sequences, rather than paired alpha/beta receptors, were used to define clonotypes. No ground truth was available to validate the repertoire findings for the naive and memory subsets.

V was cut back by 1 base and J by 0 bases, leaving a gap of 7 bases between them. The CDR3, from cysteine to phenylalanine, totals 16 residues. Kept here is only the CDR3 DNA, which spans 48 bases and is read in frame from base 1. The germline V gene specifies SGHTA as CDR1 and FQGNSA as CDR2. TCR alpha and beta chain libraries were amplified separately from the second PCR step onward. To determine each donor's CMV status, fresh PBMCs were stimulated overnight with CMV viral lysate, and IFNgamma production from CD4+ T cells was then assessed. CD4 T cells were positively selected using Miltenyi beads, after which CD8 T cells were positively selected from the CD4-negative fraction. Cells stained for CD3, CD4, CD8, CD45RA, CD27 and a live/dead dye were sorted on a BD Aria II into four subsets by CD45RA and CD27. Blood came from a few healthy volunteers, each fractionated into CD4 and CD8 T cells and then into four differentiation subsets. Approximately 120 ml of peripheral blood was drawn per donor, and PBMC were isolated by Ficoll-Paque PLUS density-gradient centrifugation. Sorted cells were lysed in RLT buffer, after which RNA was extracted using a Qiagen RNeasy kit and stored at -80 degrees C.

The library was prepared using UMI-ligation and nested PCR. An equimolar mix of two oligonucleotides covering both TRBC1 and TRBC2 was used as the beta constant-region primer. A single-stranded oligonucleotide carrying the SP2 primer and a 12-nucleotide UMI was ligated to the 3' end of the cDNA by T4 RNA ligase 1. Four rounds of PCR, combining the SP2 primer with nested alpha and beta constant-region primers, were used to amplify the ligated cDNA. The ligation reaction was incubated at 16°C for roughly 19-25 hours. PCR2 was typically performed as a SYBR Green qPCR and was stopped at a predetermined threshold so that over-amplification was prevented. All purifications after the first were performed with Agencourt AMPure XP magnetic beads. Library amounts were measured by Qubit and library quality was assessed on a TapeStation, where the main peak was expected at around 650 bp. Sequencing of the pooled libraries was done on an Illumina MiSeq using v2 2x251 paired-end kits, which typically yielded roughly 0.9-2.2 million reads per sample. Each sample was pooled at about 4.3 nM, and about 5-7.5% PhiX was included to help cluster recognition. Per the authors' processing: FASTQ reads processed by Demultiplexor were assigned V and J genes by Decombinator through tag matching that tolerated a single base-pair mismatch. By using UMIs, Collapsinator corrected both sequencing errors and the frequency errors caused by PCR heterogeneity. CDR3Translator translated TCRs and extracted CDR3s from the conserved cysteine to the FGXG phenylalanine, flagging non-productive sequences. Gini, Shannon entropy and inverse Simpson indices were calculated on repertoires subsampled to equal numbers of UMI-defined TCRs. Power-law fits to clonotype abundance distributions were performed by maximum likelihood within the linear range. For one naive CD8 sample, the pipeline and MIGEC produced similar UMI counts, unique TCR numbers and clonal distributions. The repertoires were searched for several thousand CMV-associated CDR3 sequences that had been compiled from VDJdb and a published dataset. TCRdb redid the processing of the public reads, applying fastp at Q25 and MiXCR, and retained in-frame beta chains. Every distinct CDR3 protein forms one entry, paired with its most common genes and DNA. In this record, the V and J calls reflect TCRdb's handling and not the investigators' own analysis. In this sample the table shows roughly 91,000 distinct CDR3 sequences, about an eighth of which occur a single time. The ten top clones hold 0.75% to 1% of the sample.

This clonotype was obtained from a human donor in good health. This chain joins TRBV7-2 to TRBJ2-6, with the D gene too uncertain to name. Source material: central memory CD4+ T cells from blood. In light of the paper, this sample's cell subset or site label describes: central memory, CD45RA- CD27+. The base sequence is TGTGCCAGCAGCTTAGGCGGCGGCTCTGGGGCCAACGTCCTGACTTTC. The resulting protein is CASSLGGGSGANVLTF.